This entry is about one TCR beta chain. The data derive from a study of blood T cell repertoires in COVID-19. Germline values: CDR1 MGHRA, CDR2 YSYEKL. V trimming: 1 base; J trimming: 10 bases; junction bases outside the gene matches: 9. The CDR3 contains 15 residues. Repertoires were generated with immunoSEQ multiplex PCR, while TCRdb's copy carries only in-frame clones and drops some. The profile shows hundreds of thousands of clones, 85% to 90% of them singletons. The chain joins TRBV4-1 to TRBJ1-4; 7 bases agree with TRBD1. This clonotype was sampled from a woman aged 50 to 60 in a cohort exposed to, infected with or recovered from COVID-19 (not recorded which). Sequenced material: PBMCs or T cells enriched from blood (not recorded which). The CDR3 loop reads CASSQGGGGRGKLFF. The CDR3 DNA reads TGCGCCAGCAGCCAAGGCGGAGGGGGCCGGGGAAAACTGTTTTTT.